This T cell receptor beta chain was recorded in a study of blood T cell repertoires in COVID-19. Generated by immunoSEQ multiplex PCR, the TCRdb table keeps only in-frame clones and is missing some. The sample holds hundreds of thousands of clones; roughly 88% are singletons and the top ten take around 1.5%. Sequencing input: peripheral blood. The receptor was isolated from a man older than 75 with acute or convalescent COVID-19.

Here the CDR3 reads CASRPGQGLLNEQFF. CDR3 DNA sequence: TGTGCCAGTAGACCGGGACAGGGATTACTCAATGAGCAGTTCTTC. The chain couples TRBV19 to TRBJ2-1; the match to TRBD1 covers 9 bases. Germline V gene data show CDR1 as LNHDA and CDR2 as SQIVND (reference sequence). V lost 6 bases, J lost 6 bases, and 9 bases stayed unmatched. The CDR3 extends over 15 amino acids.